The rows below give T cell receptor beta chains drawn from one sample of a study of beta chain features in type 1 diabetes. Produced via immunoSEQ multiplex PCR; TCRdb's table is partial and in-frame only. The table shows about 160,000 clones, with approximately 62% occurring only once. Input material: naive CD4+ T cells from blood. The source of these receptors is a man aged 30-40 years with type 1 diabetes. The CDR3 runs from the conserved cysteine through the conserved F or W. Fields, in order: J gene, D gene, clone size, V gene, CDR3 DNA, CDR3 protein. D genes are given only for firm matches. Size is omitted from some rows. Given values are once, few, many or a class for expanded clones.

TRBJ1-2,-,-,TRBV4-3,TGCGCCAGCAGCCAAGATAATGCATACGGCATAGGCTACACCTTC,CASSQDNAYGIGYTF
TRBJ2-7,-,-,TRBV30,TGTGCCTGGAGTAGGGTTCTTCCAACCAACTACGAGCAGTACTTC,CAWSRVLPTNYEQYF
TRBJ2-5,-,-,TRBV1,TGCACCAGCAGCCTAGACAACGGGGGGGACATGGAGACCCAGTACTTC,CTSSLDNGGDMETQYF
TRBJ1-1,TRBD1,-,TRBV7-2,TGTGCCAGCAGCTGGACAGGACTGAACACTGAAGCTTTCTTT,CASSWTGLNTEAFF
TRBJ2-5,-,-,TRBV2,TGTGCCAGCAGTGCGAGCTCTCAAGAGACCCAGTACTTC,CASSASSQETQYF
TRBJ2-3,TRBD1,-,TRBV30,TGTGCCTCCTCTGGCCCAGGGGGTTTCACAGATACGCAGTATTTT,CASSGPGGFTDTQYF
TRBJ1-1,TRBD1,-,TRBV30,TGTGCCTGGAGTAGAGGGACAGCCCCAGGAGGGGCTGAAGCTTTCTTT,CAWSRGTAPGGAEAFF
TRBJ2-1,-,-,TRBV13,TGTGCCAGCAGCTTCCACCGGGCCCACGCCGGAAATGAGCAGTTCTTC,CASSFHRAHAGNEQFF
TRBJ2-3,-,few,TRBV19,TGTGCCAGTAGTGTATCTACAGATACGCAGTATTTT,CASSVSTDTQYF
TRBJ2-2,-,-,TRBV9,TGTGCCAGCAACCCGGTTGGGGCGAACACCGGGGAGCTGTTTTTT,CASNPVGANTGELFF
TRBJ2-7,-,few,TRBV30,TGTGCCTGCCTCGGGAAGGGCGTCGAGCAGTACTTC,CACLGKGVEQYF
TRBJ2-7,-,-,TRBV29-1,TGCAGCGTAGTGTTGGAGGGACAGACCCTTCGTTACGAGCAGTACTTC,CSVVLEGQTLRYEQYF
TRBJ2-2,TRBD1,-,TRBV5-6,TGTGCCAGCAGCGGGACAGGTCCATCCGGGGAGCTGTTTTTT,CASSGTGPSGELFF
TRBJ1-2,-,-,TRBV10-2,TGCGCCAGCAGTGATCGACTCCCGGGTGGTGGCTACACCTTC,CASSDRLPGGGYTF
TRBJ1-2,-,-,TRBV7-8,TGTGCCAGCAGCTTATTCCCAGGGGATGGCTACACCTTC,CASSLFPGDGYTF
TRBJ1-2,TRBD1,few,TRBV20-1,TGCAGTGCCATGACAGGGAACGGCTACACCTTC,CSAMTGNGYTF
TRBJ2-5,-,few,TRBV29-1,TGCAGCGCTGAGGGGTCAGGGCCAGAGACCCAGTACTTC,CSAEGSGPETQYF
TRBJ2-5,-,-,TRBV20-1,TGCAGTCTAGCCCTGGGGACCCAGTACTTC,CSLALGTQYF
TRBJ1-6,-,-,TRBV19,TGTGCCAGTAGTCGGGAGGGGTCGGATTCACCCCTCCACTTT,CASSREGSDSPLHF
TRBJ1-2,TRBD1,once,TRBV12-5,TGTGCTAGTGGTTCCCTAGGGGGCCTCTACACCTTC,CASGSLGGLYTF
TRBJ2-2,TRBD1,few,TRBV29-1,TGCAGCGTTTACGACAGGGCCGGGGAGCTGTTTTTT,CSVYDRAGELFF
TRBJ2-3,-,-,TRBV5-1,TGCGCCAGCAGCTTTTCCGGGGGAAGCACAGATACGCAGTATTTT,CASSFSGGSTDTQYF
TRBJ1-1,TRBD1,few,TRBV29-1,TGCAGCGGGCTGACAGGGACCACTGAAGCTTTCTTT,CSGLTGTTEAFF
TRBJ1-6,-,-,TRBV2,TGTGCCAGCAGTGAGGGTGGATCACCCCTCCACTTT,CASSEGGSPLHF
TRBJ1-4,TRBD1,-,TRBV2,TGTGCCAGCAGTCCCGACAGGGGGGATGAAAAACTGTTTTTT,CASSPDRGDEKLFF
TRBJ2-7,-,-,TRBV7-2,TGTGCCAGCAGGTCGCCCGGGACCATCAGGTACGAGCAGTACTTC,CASRSPGTIRYEQYF
TRBJ1-2,-,-,TRBV25-1,TGTGCCAGCAGTGAATCTTACAGTCAGGGGAGTGACTATGGCTACACCTTC,CASSESYSQGSDYGYTF
TRBJ2-1,-,-,TRBV27,TGTGCCAGCAGTTCCGAGGCCCTCCCTTACAATGAGCAGTTCTTC,CASSSEALPYNEQFF
TRBJ1-6,-,-,TRBV2,TGTGCCAGCAGTGAACTTGCTCAGGGAGGAAATTCACCCCTCCACTTT,CASSELAQGGNSPLHF
TRBJ2-3,-,-,TRBV27,TGTGCCAGCAGTCTGACGTTGGGCACAGATACGCAGTATTTT,CASSLTLGTDTQYF
TRBJ2-5,TRBD2,-,TRBV11-2,TGTGCCAGCAGCTTAACTAGCGGGACTTCAATGACCCAGTACTTC,CASSLTSGTSMTQYF
TRBJ2-1,-,-,TRBV30,TGTGCCTGGAGTGTACTGTGGGGAAAGGGTTACAATGAGCAGTTCTTC,CAWSVLWGKGYNEQFF
TRBJ2-7,-,-,TRBV4-3,TGCGCCAGCAGCCAACTCGGGACAAGAAGGTACGAGCAGTACTTC,CASSQLGTRRYEQYF
TRBJ2-5,-,-,TRBV10-3,TGTGCCATCAGTGAGTCGATGGCTGAGACCCAGTACTTC,CAISESMAETQYF
TRBJ2-1,TRBD2,-,TRBV5-1,TGCGCCAGCAGCGGACTAGCGGGTGAGCAGTTCTTC,CASSGLAGEQFF
TRBJ1-6,-,-,TRBV7-9,TGTGCCAGCAGCTACCGGGACACCAGACTGTGGGATTCACCCCTCCACTTT,CASSYRDTRLWDSPLHF
TRBJ2-4,TRBD1,few,TRBV9,TGTGCCAGCAGCCCGACAGGGCGAGACATTCAGTACTTC,CASSPTGRDIQYF
TRBJ2-2,-,-,TRBV9,TGTGCCAGCAGCGTAGATTCCGGAAACACCGGGGAGCTGTTTTTT,CASSVDSGNTGELFF
TRBJ1-1,-,-,TRBV30,TGTGCCTGGAGTGTTATTGGACGGGAGAAAGCTTTCTTT,CAWSVIGREKAFF
TRBJ2-5,-,-,TRBV30,TGTGCCTGGAGTTTCCAGGTTCCGGAGACCCAGTACTTC,CAWSFQVPETQYF
TRBJ2-5,-,few,TRBV29-1,TGCAGCACTGTGACGGGGGGCGTAGAGACCCAGTACTTC,CSTVTGGVETQYF
TRBJ2-3,-,-,TRBV7-9,TGTGCCAGCAGGTCCGAGGCAGATACGCAGTATTTT,CASRSEADTQYF
TRBJ2-1,-,-,TRBV7-2,TGTGCCAGCAGCTCCTATGATGAGCAGTTCTTC,CASSSYDEQFF
TRBJ2-3,-,few,TRBV6-5,TGTGCCAGCAGTTACGATCCCTTCACAGATACGCAGTATTTT,CASSYDPFTDTQYF
TRBJ1-1,-,once,TRBV7-2,TGTGCCAGCAGCTTAAGCACTGAAGCTTTCTTT,CASSLSTEAFF
TRBJ2-1,-,-,TRBV18,TGTGCCAGCTCACCACCTGCCAGGGCGAACAATGAGCAGTTCTTC,CASSPPARANNEQFF
TRBJ2-3,TRBD2,-,TRBV4-3,TGCGCCAGCAGCCAAGCTAGCGGGGGGAAGACAGATACGCAGTATTTT,CASSQASGGKTDTQYF
TRBJ1-5,-,-,TRBV30,TGTGCCTGGAGCCAGGGCTTTAGCAATCAGCCCCAGCATTTT,CAWSQGFSNQPQHF
TRBJ1-2,-,once,TRBV29-1,TGCAGCGTTGGCTCGGGGGCGTATGGCTACACCTTC,CSVGSGAYGYTF
TRBJ2-5,TRBD2,few,TRBV5-6,TGTGCCAGCAGCTTGGGGGGACTAGCATTTTTGGAGACCCAGTACTTC,CASSLGGLAFLETQYF
TRBJ1-2,TRBD1,-,TRBV2,TGTGCCAGCAGAGGGGGCGACTATGGCTACACCTTC,CASRGGDYGYTF
TRBJ2-1,TRBD2,-,TRBV2,TGTGCCAGCAGCCCAGGACTAGCGGGAGTCTACAATGAGCAGTTCTTC,CASSPGLAGVYNEQFF
TRBJ2-1,TRBD2,-,TRBV30,TGTGCCTGGAGCCCCTCTAGCGGGGGACACCTCGAGTTCTTC,CAWSPSSGGHLEFF